One and the same sample provided the 25 T cell receptor beta chains below, sequenced in a study of shared clonotypes between healthy human individuals. The data were produced by immunoSEQ multiplex PCR, yet TCRdb's version contains in-frame clones alone and is incomplete. The profile shows 2,100,000 or so clones, 95% of them singletons. The material sequenced was naive CD4+ T cells sorted from blood. Specified subset: CD45RA+ positively selected. The receptors here all came from a man aged 18 to 29 in good health.

This chain joins TRBV6-5 and TRBJ1-2, with a tentative D call TRBD1 (5 bases). Trimming cost V 6 bases and J 0 bases, with 14 bases left between them. Germline CDR1 and CDR2: MNHEY and SVGAGI. CDR3 length: 15 amino acids. CDR3 in amino acids: CASRRGREANYGYTF. In DNA form, the CDR3 reads TGTGCCAGCAGACGGGGCAGGGAAGCTAACTATGGCTACACCTTC.

This chain uses TRBV7-2 with TRBJ2-1, with TRBD2 identical over 8 bases. This CDR3 region has 15 residues. From germline, CDR1 is SGHTA and CDR2 FQGNSA. V lost 5 bases and J lost 3; bases outside the gene matches: 6. Written as DNA, the CDR3 is TGTGCCAGCAGCCAAGGACTAGCCGACTACAATGAGCAGTTCTTC. Translating it yields CASSQGLADYNEQFF.

The chain combines TRBV28 with TRBJ1-1; maybe TRBD1 (5 bases). Germline assignment: CDR1 MDHEN and CDR2 SYDVKM. V lost 6 bases and J lost 5, with 16 bases in between. CDR3 length: 14 residues. This CDR3 reads CASSARGGWTEAFF. The CDR3 bases are TGTGCCAGCAGCGCCCGGGGGGGTTGGACTGAAGCTTTCTTT.

The rearrangement joins TRBV11-2 to TRBJ2-7, with 12 bases matching TRBD2. J was trimmed by 0 bases and V by 5 bases; bases with no gene match: 5. CDR1 SGHAT and CDR2 FQNNGV come from the germline V gene. The CDR3 is 16 amino acids. For the CDR3, the DNA is TGTGCCAGCAGCCTAATACTAGCGGGAGGCTCCTACGAGCAGTACTTC. Translating it yields CASSLILAGGSYEQYF.

Details on this clone: Other nucleotide sequences from this sample produce the same CDR3. The chain employs TRBV5-1 and TRBJ2-3; D gene uncertain. Trimming took 3 bases from V and 6 from J, leaving 11 bases between them. This CDR3 spans 13 amino acids. Germline lookup yields CDR1 SGHRS and CDR2 YFSETQ. DNA for the CDR3: TGCGCCAGCAGCTCCCTCCTGGGGGATACGCAGTATTTT. It codes for CASSSLLGDTQYF.

As concerns this clone: At the DNA level, this CDR3 is encoded by other sequences in the same sample as well. The chain has TRBV6-4 and TRBJ1-5; 7 bases line up with TRBD1. This CDR3 comprises 13 residues. Germline V lookup: CDR1 MRHNA, CDR2 SNTAGT. The V and J ends lost 8 bases and 7 bases, in that order; junction bases with no gene match: 8. The CDR3, as DNA: TGTGCCAGCTCAGACAGGGATGGACAGCCCCAGCATTTT. It yields the protein CASSDRDGQPQHF.

This chain joins TRBV11-1 and TRBJ2-7; D perhaps matches TRBD1 (6 bases). V shed 5 bases and J shed 6 bases, with 17 bases lying between them. The CDR3 sequence is 14 residues long. Germline V gives CDR1 SGHAT, CDR2 FQDESV (reference sequence). Written as DNA, the CDR3 is TGTGCCAGCAGCCAGGGGCAGGTGAGAGGCGAGCAGTACTTC. Amino acids: CASSQGQVRGEQYF.

The gene calls are TRBV5-5 and TRBJ2-3; a weak D match, TRBD1 (6 bases). The CDR3 has 15 amino acids. V was pared by 4 bases and J by 3 bases, with 15 bases between. In germline, CDR1 is SGHKS, CDR2 YYEKEE (reference sequence). CDR3 nucleotides: TGTGCCAGCAGCGCCTCACAGGGATGGACAGATACGCAGTATTTT. Amino acids: CASSASQGWTDTQYF.

This rearrangement joins TRBV9 to TRBJ1-6; the D is unclear. CDR1 and CDR2 (germline): SGDLS, YYNGEE. The V and J ends lost 4 bases and 6 bases respectively, with 14 bases between them. The length of the CDR3 is 15 residues. This chain's CDR3 is CASSLLTGSNSPLHF. For the CDR3, the DNA is TGTGCCAGCAGCCTCCTGACGGGATCTAATTCACCCCTCCACTTT.

The V and J genes are TRBV6-5 and TRBJ2-3; D is perhaps TRBD2 (6 bases). V lost 6 bases and J 0 bases, leaving 10 bases between the germline ends. CDR3 size: 14 residues. CDR1 is MNHEY, CDR2 SVGAGI, per germline. The CDR3 DNA follows: TGTGCCAGCAGCCCCGGGACTAGCACAGATACGCAGTATTTT. Protein sequence: CASSPGTSTDTQYF.

The V gene is TRBV18, the J gene TRBJ2-7; possibly TRBD1 or TRBD2 for D (6 bases each). CDR3 size: 15 residues. V shed 2 bases and J shed 6 bases, with 17 bases lying between them. CDR1 is KGHSH, CDR2 LQKENI, per germline. The CDR3 nucleotides are TGTGCCAGCTCACCAAGTTTACGGGGGCAGGGCGAGCAGTACTTC. Its translation is CASSPSLRGQGEQYF. The full variable domain, rest sourced from reference TRBV18 and TRBJ2-7, is NAGVMQNPRHLVRRRGQEARLRCSPMKGHSHVYWYRQLPEEGLKFMVYLQKENIIDESGMPKERFSAEFPKEGPSILRIQQVVRGDSAAYFCASSPSLRGQGEQYFGPGTRLTVT.

This rearrangement joins TRBV28 to TRBJ2-7; 7 nucleotides agree with TRBD1. This CDR3 comprises 12 residues. In germline, CDR1 is MDHEN, CDR2 SYDVKM. CDR3 nucleotide sequence: TGTGTCGTCAGGGGGTTATCCTACGAGCAGTACTTC. Protein: CVVRGLSYEQYF.

The rearrangement joins TRBV15 to TRBJ2-3; perhaps D is TRBD1 or TRBD2 (5 bases each). The germline V gene has CDR1 LNHNV and CDR2 YYDKDF (reference sequence). The CDR3 sequence is 16 residues long. The V end lost 0 bases, the J end lost 6 bases, and 16 bases lay between the germline ends. The CDR3 nucleotides are TGTGCCACCAGCAGAGATGTCGGGGCCGGGTTGGATACGCAGTATTTT. Translation: CATSRDVGAGLDTQYF.

The chain is built from TRBV7-3 and TRBJ1-1; D unclear. CDR3 length: 13 residues. Germline-derived CDR1 and CDR2 are SGHTA and FQGTGA. Trimming left V 4 bases short and J 7 bases short, with 13 bases between. CDR3 protein: CASSYQPGGEAFF. Here the CDR3 DNA reads TGTGCCAGCAGCTACCAACCTGGCGGTGAAGCTTTCTTT.

On this clone itself: The junction differs from germline at one of its ends, possibly a read error. The chain recombines TRBV2 with TRBJ1-1; 10 nucleotides agree with TRBD1. CDR1 is SNHLY and CDR2 is FYNNEI in the germline V gene. The CDR3 is 15 residues long. The CDR3 loop is CASKGGTGENTEALF. The CDR3 region has the DNA TGTGCCAGCAAAGGTGGGACAGGGGAGAACACTGAAGCTCTCTTT.

This chain joins TRBV11-2 and TRBJ2-3; D is perhaps TRBD2 (5 bases). This CDR3 region has 14 residues. Trimming stripped 5 bases from V and 0 bases from J, with 9 bases between. CDR1 is SGHAT and CDR2 is FQNNGV in the germline V gene. DNA of the CDR3: TGTGCCAGCAGCCCCAGCGGCAGCACAGATACGCAGTATTTT. Translating it yields CASSPSGSTDTQYF.

V usage is TRBV30 and J usage is TRBJ1-2, with D maybe TRBD1 (5 bases). Germline V gene sequence: CDR1 GTSNPN, CDR2 SVGIG (reference sequence). Between the trimmed V and J ends, which lost 4 bases and 3 bases, there was a span of 12 bases. The CDR3 extends over 13 amino acids. CDR3 DNA sequence: TGTGCCTGGATAGAAAGGGGAGACTATGGCTACACCTTC. This codes for CAWIERGDYGYTF.

V and J are TRBV5-4 and TRBJ2-7, with TRBD1 matching 7 bases. There are 12 residues in the CDR3. The V gene's germline CDR1 is SGHNT and CDR2 YYREEE (reference sequence). V shed 4 bases, J shed 5 bases, and the junction held 3 bases outside the gene matches. This CDR3 reads CASSRDRDEQYF. CDR3 coding DNA: TGTGCCAGCAGCCGAGACAGGGACGAGCAGTACTTC.

This chain links TRBV5-1 with TRBJ2-7; D ambiguous. V was cut by 4 bases and J by 2 bases, with 13 bases left in between. There are 14 residues in the CDR3. From germline, CDR1 is SGHRS and CDR2 YFSETQ. The CDR3 protein is CASSRATPAYEQYF. The CDR3 region has the DNA TGCGCCAGCAGCCGCGCCACGCCAGCCTACGAGCAGTACTTC.

The V and J genes are TRBV9 and TRBJ1-1; D remains unclear. This CDR3 contains 15 residues. Germline loops: CDR1 SGDLS, CDR2 YYNGEE. The germline V and J ends were trimmed by 4 bases and 2 bases, with 15 bases remaining between them. This CDR3 reads CASSSSTLGNTEAFF. The CDR3 region has the DNA TGTGCCAGCAGCTCATCGACCCTGGGAAACACTGAAGCTTTCTTT. Complete variable domain (other parts from reference TRBV9 and TRBJ1-1): DSGVTQTPKHLITATGQRVTLRCSPRSGDLSVYWYQQSLDQGLQFLIQYYNGEERAKGNILERFSAQQFPDLHSELNLSSLELGDSALYFCASSSSTLGNTEAFFGQGTRLTVV.

The chain links TRBV6-6 to TRBJ2-7; 10 nucleotides line up with TRBD1. The CDR3 covers 16 residues. Germline trimming cut 5 bases from V and 3 bases from J; bases unmatched to any gene: 10. In germline, CDR1 is MNHNY, CDR2 SVGAGI (reference sequence). The CDR3 sequence: CASSTSAGQGNYEQYF. Written as DNA, the CDR3 is TGTGCCAGCAGTACATCCGCGGGACAGGGGAACTACGAGCAGTACTTC.

This clone was found once. This chain uses TRBV11-2 with TRBJ2-1; 16 bases align to TRBD2. This CDR3 is built from 17 residues. With 5 bases clipped from V and 5 bases from J, the junction kept 6 bases outside the gene matches. Looked up from germline, CDR1 is SGHAT and CDR2 is FQNNGV. For the CDR3, the DNA is TGTGCCAGCAGCCCTTGGGGACTAGCGGGAGGGCACAATGAGCAGTTCTTC. Translation gives CASSPWGLAGGHNEQFF.

The genes are TRBV5-1 and TRBJ2-7; the match to TRBD2 covers 7 bases. Trimming at V came to 6 bases and at J to 5 bases, leaving 8 bases not matched to a gene. Germline assignment: CDR1 SGHRS and CDR2 YFSETQ. This CDR3 comprises 13 residues. CDR3 sequence reads: CASKLAGADEQYF. CDR3 bases: TGCGCCAGCAAATTGGCGGGAGCCGACGAGCAGTACTTC. Supplemented by reference TRBV5-1 and TRBJ2-7, the full variable domain reads KAGVTQTPRYLIKTRGQQVTLSCSPISGHRSVSWYQQTPGQGLQFLFEYFSETQRNKGNFPGRFSGRQFSNSRSEMNVSTLELGDSALYLCASKLAGADEQYFGPGTRLTVT.

V gene TRBV30 combines with J gene TRBJ1-4; D perhaps matches TRBD1 (5 bases). Germline loops: CDR1 GTSNPN, CDR2 SVGIG (reference sequence). V was clipped by 8 bases and J by 3 bases, with 16 bases between them. CDR3 length: 14 amino acids. The CDR3 DNA sequence: TGTGCCCTATCCCGGGGCGCGGCTAATGAAAAACTGTTTTTT. Amino acid sequence: CALSRGAANEKLFF.

The chain joins TRBV6-6 to TRBJ2-7, with 9 bases fitting TRBD1. The junction had 6 bases not matched to a gene; V was cut back by 6 bases and J by 3 bases. The CDR3 runs 14 residues. Germline lookup yields CDR1 MNHNY and CDR2 SVGAGI (reference sequence). CDR3 sequence: CASRRGQGSYEQYF. CDR3 bases: TGTGCCAGCAGGAGAGGACAGGGGAGCTACGAGCAGTACTTC.